Listed below are T cell receptor beta chains from one sample, sequenced in a study of T cell responses to AZD1222 COVID-19 vaccine. Produced via immunoSEQ multiplex PCR; TCRdb's table is partial and in-frame only. In the table there are 170,000 or so clones, around nine tenths of which are singletons. The sample consisted of peripheral blood, taken on day 0 of AZD1222 vaccination. All receptors derive from an adult in good health. The CDR3 runs from the conserved cysteine through the conserved F or W. Fields, in order: D gene, J gene, V gene, clone size, CDR3 protein, CDR3 DNA. The D gene is left open where the match is weak. Size is omitted from some rows. Given values are once, few, many or a class for expanded clones.

D: .
J: TRBJ1-3
V: TRBV4-2
size: .
CDR3: CASSQDPRNTIYF
DNA: TGTGCCAGCAGCCAAGATCCTAGGAACACCATATATTTT

D: .
J: TRBJ1-6
V: TRBV6-2/TRBV6-3
size: once
CDR3: CASSKRTALHF
DNA: TGTGCCAGCAGTAAAAGGACAGCCCTCCACTTT

D: TRBD1
J: TRBJ1-2
V: TRBV27
size: .
CDR3: CASSKRDRTSWGYTF
DNA: TGTGCCAGCAGTAAAAGGGACAGAACCTCCTGGGGCTACACCTTC

D: .
J: TRBJ1-5
V: TRBV7-2
size: few
CDR3: CASSHDSNQPQHF
DNA: TGTGCCAGCAGCCACGACAGCAATCAGCCCCAGCATTTT

D: TRBD1
J: TRBJ2-2
V: TRBV5-6
size: .
CDR3: CASSQMGQGKTGELFF
DNA: TGTGCCAGCAGTCAGATGGGACAGGGCAAAACCGGGGAGCTGTTTTTT

D: .
J: TRBJ1-1
V: TRBV6-2/TRBV6-3
size: once
CDR3: CASSIQGSTEAFF
DNA: TGTGCCAGCAGTATACAGGGATCCACTGAAGCTTTCTTT

D: TRBD1
J: TRBJ1-4
V: TRBV7-9
size: .
CDR3: CASSLFGQGGEELFF
DNA: TGTGCCAGCAGCTTATTTGGCCAGGGGGGTGAGGAACTGTTTTTT

D: TRBD1
J: TRBJ1-6
V: TRBV4-2
size: .
CDR3: CASSPSGQAAHPLHF
DNA: TGTGCCAGCAGCCCGTCGGGACAGGCCGCCCACCCCCTCCACTTT

D: .
J: TRBJ1-5
V: TRBV29-1
size: .
CDR3: CSVQDGNQPQHF
DNA: TGCAGCGTTCAAGACGGGAATCAGCCCCAGCATTTT

D: .
J: TRBJ2-7
V: TRBV6-5
size: .
CDR3: CASSSTWTVRYEQYF
DNA: TGTGCCAGCAGTTCCACCTGGACGGTCCGGTACGAGCAGTACTTC

D: .
J: TRBJ2-5
V: TRBV19
size: .
CDR3: CASSIGTGLIQETQYF
DNA: TGTGCCAGTAGTATAGGTACGGGCCTGATACAAGAGACCCAGTACTTC

D: .
J: TRBJ1-2
V: TRBV11-2
size: .
CDR3: CASSLAGGNGYTF
DNA: TGTGCCAGCAGCTTAGCAGGTGGGAATGGCTACACCTTC

D: TRBD2
J: TRBJ2-2
V: TRBV19
size: .
CDR3: CASRTSSNTGELFF
DNA: TGTGCCAGTAGGACTAGCTCTAACACCGGGGAGCTGTTTTTT

D: .
J: TRBJ1-4
V: TRBV7-8
size: .
CDR3: CASSLKGSNEKLFF
DNA: TGTGCCAGCAGCTTAAAGGGCTCGAATGAAAAACTGTTTTTT

D: .
J: TRBJ1-2
V: TRBV27
size: .
CDR3: CASSTYGTQWGGYTF
DNA: TGTGCCAGCAGTACATACGGGACCCAATGGGGTGGCTACACCTTC

D: .
J: TRBJ2-5
V: TRBV3-1/TRBV3-2
size: .
CDR3: CASSRLAETQYF
DNA: TGTGCCAGCAGCCGTCTAGCGGAGACCCAGTACTTC

D: .
J: TRBJ1-6
V: TRBV5-6
size: .
CDR3: CASSLKGAYNSPLHF
DNA: TGTGCCAGCAGCTTGAAGGGGGCCTATAATTCACCCCTCCACTTT

D: TRBD1
J: TRBJ1-1
V: TRBV9
size: .
CDR3: CASSVGRQGPSFF
DNA: TGTGCCAGCAGCGTCGGACGACAGGGCCCTTCTTTCTTT